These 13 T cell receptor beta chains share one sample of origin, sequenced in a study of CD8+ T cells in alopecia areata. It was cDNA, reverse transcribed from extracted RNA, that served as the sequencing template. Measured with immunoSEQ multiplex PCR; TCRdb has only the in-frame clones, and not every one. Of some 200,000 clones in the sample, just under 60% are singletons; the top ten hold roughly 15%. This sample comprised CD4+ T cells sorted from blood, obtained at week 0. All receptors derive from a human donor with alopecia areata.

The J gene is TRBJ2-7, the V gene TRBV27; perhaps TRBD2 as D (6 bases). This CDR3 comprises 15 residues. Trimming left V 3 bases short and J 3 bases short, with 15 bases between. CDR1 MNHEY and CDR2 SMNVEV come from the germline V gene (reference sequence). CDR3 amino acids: CASSLFWGENYEQYF. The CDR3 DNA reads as TGTGCCAGCAGTTTGTTTTGGGGGGAGAACTACGAGCAGTACTTC.

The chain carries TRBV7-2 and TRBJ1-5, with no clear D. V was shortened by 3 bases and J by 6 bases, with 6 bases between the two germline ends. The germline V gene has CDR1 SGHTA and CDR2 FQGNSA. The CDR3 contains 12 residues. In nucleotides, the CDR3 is TGTGCCAGCAGCTTTCAGAGTCAGCCCCAGCATTTT. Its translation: CASSFQSQPQHF.

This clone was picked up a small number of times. The CDR3 sequence: CASSYSGPFGSPLHF. The CDR3 DNA reads as TGTGCCAGCAGTTATTCTGGGCCTTTCGGATCACCCCTCCACTTT. The chain recombines TRBV6-5 with TRBJ1-6; D remains ambiguous. The CDR3 length is 15 residues. The germline CDR1 and CDR2 sequences are MNHEY and SVGAGI. The V end was cut by 3 bases, the J end by 10 bases, with 16 bases between.

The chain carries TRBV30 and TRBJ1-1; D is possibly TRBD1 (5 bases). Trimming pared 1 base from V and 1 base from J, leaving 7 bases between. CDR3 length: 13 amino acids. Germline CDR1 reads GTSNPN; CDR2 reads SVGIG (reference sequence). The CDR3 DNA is TGTGCCTGGAGTGCGGGGGAGAACACTGAAGCTTTCTTT. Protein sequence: CAWSAGENTEAFF.

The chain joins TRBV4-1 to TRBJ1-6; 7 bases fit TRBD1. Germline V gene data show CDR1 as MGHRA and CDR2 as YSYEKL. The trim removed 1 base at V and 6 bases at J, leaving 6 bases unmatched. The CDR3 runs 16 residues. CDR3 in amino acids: CASSQVPKGANSPLHF. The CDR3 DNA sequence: TGCGCCAGCAGCCAAGTACCGAAGGGGGCTAATTCACCCCTCCACTTT.

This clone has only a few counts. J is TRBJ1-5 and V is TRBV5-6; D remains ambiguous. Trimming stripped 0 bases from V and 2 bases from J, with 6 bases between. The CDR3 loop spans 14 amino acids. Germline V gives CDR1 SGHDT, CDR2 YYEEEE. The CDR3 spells CASSLASRNQPQHF. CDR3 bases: TGTGCCAGCAGCTTGGCCTCTCGCAATCAGCCCCAGCATTTT.

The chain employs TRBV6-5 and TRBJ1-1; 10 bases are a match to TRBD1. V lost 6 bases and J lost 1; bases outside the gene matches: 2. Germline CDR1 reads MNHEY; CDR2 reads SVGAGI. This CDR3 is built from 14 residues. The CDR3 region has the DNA TGTGCCAGCAGAGACAGGGGGCCGAACACTGAAGCTTTCTTT. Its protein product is CASRDRGPNTEAFF.

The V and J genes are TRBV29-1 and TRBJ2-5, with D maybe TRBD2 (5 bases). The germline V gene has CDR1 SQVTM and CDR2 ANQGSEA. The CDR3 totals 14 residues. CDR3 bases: TGCAGTGGCTCGGGTGCACCCGGGAAAGAGACCCAGTACTTC. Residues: CSGSGAPGKETQYF. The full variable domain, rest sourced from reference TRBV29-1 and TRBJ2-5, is SAVISQKPSRDICQRGTSLTIQCQVDSQVTMMFWYRQQPGQSLTLIATANQGSEATYESGFVIDKFPISRPNLTFSTLTVSNMSPEDSSIYLCSGSGAPGKETQYFGPGTRLLVL.

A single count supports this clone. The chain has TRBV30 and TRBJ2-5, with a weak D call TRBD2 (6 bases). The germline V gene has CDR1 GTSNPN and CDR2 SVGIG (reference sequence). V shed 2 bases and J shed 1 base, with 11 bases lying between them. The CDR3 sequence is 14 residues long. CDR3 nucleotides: TGTGCCTGGAGTTCGCTGGGGGGCCAAGAGACCCAGTACTTC. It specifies CAWSSLGGQETQYF.

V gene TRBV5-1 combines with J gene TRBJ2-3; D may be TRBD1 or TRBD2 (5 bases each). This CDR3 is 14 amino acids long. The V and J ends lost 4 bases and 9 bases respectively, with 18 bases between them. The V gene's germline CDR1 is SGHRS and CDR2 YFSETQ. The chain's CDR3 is CASSPTQGRGTQYF. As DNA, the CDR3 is TGCGCCAGCAGCCCAACCCAGGGTCGGGGAACGCAGTATTTT. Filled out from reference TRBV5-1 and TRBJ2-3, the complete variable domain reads KAGVTQTPRYLIKTRGQQVTLSCSPISGHRSVSWYQQTPGQGLQFLFEYFSETQRNKGNFPGRFSGRQFSNSRSEMNVSTLELGDSALYLCASSPTQGRGTQYFGPGTRLTVL.

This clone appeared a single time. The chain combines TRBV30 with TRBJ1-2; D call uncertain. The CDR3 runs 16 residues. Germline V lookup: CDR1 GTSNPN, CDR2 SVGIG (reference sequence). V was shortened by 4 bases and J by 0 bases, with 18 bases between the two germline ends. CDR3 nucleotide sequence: TGTGCCTGGATCCATGGGAACCCGTTAGCTAACTATGGCTACACCTTC. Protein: CAWIHGNPLANYGYTF.

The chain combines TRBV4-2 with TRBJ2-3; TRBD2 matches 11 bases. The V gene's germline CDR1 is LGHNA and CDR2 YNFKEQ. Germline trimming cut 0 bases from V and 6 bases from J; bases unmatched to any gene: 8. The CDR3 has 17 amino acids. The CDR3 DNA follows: TGTGCCAGCAGCCAAGATAGGCTAGCGGGGGGAGGTGATACGCAGTATTTT. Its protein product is CASSQDRLAGGGDTQYF.

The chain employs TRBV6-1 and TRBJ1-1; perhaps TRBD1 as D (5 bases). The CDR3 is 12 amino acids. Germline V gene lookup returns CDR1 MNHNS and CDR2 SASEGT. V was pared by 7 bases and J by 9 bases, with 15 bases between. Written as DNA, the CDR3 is TGTGCCAGCACTACTTCTCGGGGGAAAGCTTTCTTT. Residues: CASTTSRGKAFF.